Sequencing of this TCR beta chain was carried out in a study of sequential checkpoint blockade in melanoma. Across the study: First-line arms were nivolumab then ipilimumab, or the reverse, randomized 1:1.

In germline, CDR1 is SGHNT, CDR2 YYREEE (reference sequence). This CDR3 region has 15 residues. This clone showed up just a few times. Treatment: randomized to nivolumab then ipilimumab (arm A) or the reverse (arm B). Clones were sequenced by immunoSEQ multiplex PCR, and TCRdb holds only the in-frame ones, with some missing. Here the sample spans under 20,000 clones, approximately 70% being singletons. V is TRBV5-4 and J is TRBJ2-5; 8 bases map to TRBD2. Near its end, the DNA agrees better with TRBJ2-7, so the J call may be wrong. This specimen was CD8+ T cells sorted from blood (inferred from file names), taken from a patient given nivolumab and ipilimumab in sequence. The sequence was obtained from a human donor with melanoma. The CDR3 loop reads CASSAPGLGNYEQYF. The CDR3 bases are TGTGCCAGCAGCGCACCGGGACTAGGGAATTACGAGCAGTACTTC.